The 20 T cell receptor beta chains below were found in one sample sequenced in a study of T cell repertoires in cytomegalovirus infection. From the reads, TCRdb called clonotypes with MiXCR, one entry per CDR3 protein. Among more than 110,000 distinct CDR3 sequences listed, over 25% were seen once. Antigens for these TCRs are unknown. The sequences come from CD8+ T cells from cultured PBMCs, collected from culture after CMV antigen stimulation. Receptors were obtained from a human donor in good health (CMV status not recorded). Some clones in this sample may be carry-over from other donors' samples.

DNA for the CDR3: TGTGCCAGCACGCGACGCCTTGACAGGATTTATGGCTACACCTTC. Its protein product is CASTRRLDRIYGYTF. The J gene is TRBJ1-2, the V gene TRBV12-3 or TRBV12-4; TRBD1 might be the D (6 bases). CDR3 length: 15 amino acids. The V end lost 7 bases, the J end lost 5 bases, and 20 bases lay between the germline ends.

The chain combines TRBV7-2 with TRBJ2-3; TRBD2 matches at 9 bases. The V and J ends lost 0 bases and 4 bases, in that order; junction bases with no gene match: 8. The CDR3 contains 17 residues. The V gene's germline CDR1 is SGHTA and CDR2 FQGNSA. The CDR3 sequence is CASSLALAGGLADTQYF. The DNA for the CDR3 is TGTGCCAGCAGCTTAGCGCTGGCGGGGGGGCTTGCAGATACGCAGTATTTT.

This clonotype has a handful of counts. CDR3 nucleotide sequence: TGTGCCAGCAGCCCGTACAGGGATTCCTACGAGCAGTACTTC. Translation: CASSPYRDSYEQYF. V is TRBV7-6 and J is TRBJ2-7; TRBD1 is a possible D gene (6 bases). Trimming cost V 5 bases and J 1 base, with 12 bases left between them. In germline, CDR1 is SGHVS, CDR2 FNYEAQ. The CDR3 is made up of 14 amino acids. Full variable domain (rest looked up from reference TRBV7-6 and TRBJ2-7): GAGVSQSPRYKVTKRGQDVALRCDPISGHVSLYWYRQALGQGPEFLTYFNYEAQQDKSGLPNDRFSAERPEGSISTLTIQRTEQRDSAMYRCASSPYRDSYEQYFGPGTRLTVT.

The chain has TRBV12-3 or TRBV12-4 and TRBJ2-1, with 7 nucleotides matching TRBD1. The V gene end was trimmed by 6 bases and the J gene end by 10 bases; junction bases not matched to a gene: 6. This CDR3 comprises 12 residues. Here the CDR3 reads CASSNTGAEQFF. DNA of the CDR3: TGTGCCAGCAGCAATACAGGGGCCGAGCAGTTCTTC.

This chain connects TRBV19 to TRBJ2-5; TRBD1 aligns across 7 bases. The ends lost 11 bases at V and 2 bases at J; junction bases unmatched: 8. The CDR3 is 13 residues long. Germline-derived CDR1 and CDR2 are LNHDA and SQIVND (reference sequence). CDR3 coding DNA: TGTGCCGCCCGGGACAGTTTACAAGAGACCCAGTACTTC. Its translation is CAARDSLQETQYF. Filled out from reference TRBV19 and TRBJ2-5, the complete variable domain reads DGGITQSPKYLFRKEGQNVTLSCEQNLNHDAMYWYRQDPGQGLRLIYYSQIVNDFQKGDIAEGYSVSREKKESFPLTVTSAQKNPTAFYLCAARDSLQETQYFGPGTRLLVL.

The CDR3 spells CASSPLDKVDEQYF. The CDR3, as DNA: TGTGCCAGCAGTCCCCTGGACAAGGTTGACGAGCAGTACTTC. V is TRBV27 and J is TRBJ2-7, with D possibly TRBD1 on 5 matching bases. The V gene's germline CDR1 is MNHEY and CDR2 SMNVEV (reference sequence). This CDR3 region has 14 residues. V was trimmed by 5 bases and J by 5 bases, leaving 16 bases between them.

This rearrangement joins TRBV5-1 to TRBJ2-1; 12 positions agree with TRBD1. The germline V gene encodes CDR1 SGHRS and CDR2 YFSETQ. The CDR3 consists of 17 residues. Trimming removed 4 bases from V and 1 base from J; junction bases left unmatched: 6. This CDR3 is CASSPGTGGRSYNEQFF. For the CDR3, the DNA is TGCGCCAGCAGCCCCGGGACAGGGGGCCGATCCTACAATGAGCAGTTCTTC.

This clonotype was seen only a few times. The genes are TRBV12-3 or TRBV12-4 and TRBJ2-1, with TRBD1 as a possible D gene (6 bases). CDR3 length: 16 amino acids. V dropped 2 bases and J dropped 2 bases, with 13 bases sitting between them. Here the CDR3 reads CASSLTRQDPYNEQFF. For the CDR3, the DNA is TGTGCCAGCAGTTTAACCCGACAGGACCCCTACAATGAGCAGTTCTTC.

This chain links TRBV24-1 with TRBJ1-5; D remains ambiguous. Trimming cost V 7 bases and J 5 bases, with 17 bases left between them. The CDR3 sequence is 15 residues long. Germline V gives CDR1 KGHDR, CDR2 SFDVKD. CDR3 amino acids: CATRKTGPSHQPQHF. The CDR3 DNA sequence: TGTGCCACCAGGAAAACCGGGCCCTCTCATCAGCCCCAGCATTTT.

This chain joins TRBV5-1 and TRBJ1-1, with 7 positions matching TRBD1. The V gene end was trimmed by 4 bases and the J gene end by 7 bases; junction bases not matched to a gene: 13. Germline V gene sequence: CDR1 SGHRS, CDR2 YFSETQ. There are 15 residues in the CDR3. The CDR3 DNA sequence: TGCGCCAGCAGCCGAAACACAGGGGCTGGGGGTGAAGCTTTCTTT. The encoded protein is CASSRNTGAGGEAFF.

The J gene is TRBJ2-3, the V gene TRBV27, with D maybe TRBD1 (6 bases). The CDR3 has 16 residues. Trimming took off 4 bases at V and 4 bases at J, with 18 bases between the two ends. The germline CDR1 and CDR2 sequences are MNHEY and SMNVEV (reference sequence). CDR3 sequence (DNA): TGTGCCAGCAGTTACCAAACAGGGATTGTCCCAGATACGCAGTATTTT. As protein: CASSYQTGIVPDTQYF.

This clonotype was counted between two and nine times. V usage is TRBV12-3 or TRBV12-4 and J usage is TRBJ2-1; D is unresolved. V was clipped by 5 bases and J by 8 bases, with 10 bases between them. The CDR3 extends over 12 amino acids. CDR3 loop: CASSATLYEQFF. The DNA for the CDR3 is TGTGCCAGCAGTGCCACTTTATATGAGCAGTTCTTC.

The V and J genes are TRBV4-1 and TRBJ2-3; TRBD2 matches at 10 bases. The V segment lost 1 base and the J segment 0 bases; nucleotides outside the gene matches: 1. This CDR3 comprises 16 residues. Germline V CDR1 and CDR2: MGHRA, YSYEKL. CDR3 DNA sequence: TGCGCCAGCAGCCAAGTACTAGCGGGGAGCACAGATACGCAGTATTTT. Protein product: CASSQVLAGSTDTQYF.

The table lists this clonotype with a few counts. The chain employs TRBV7-6 and TRBJ1-2; TRBD1 aligns across 11 bases. The V gene end was trimmed by 2 bases and the J gene end by 6 bases; junction bases not matched to a gene: 5. CDR1 and CDR2 from the germline V gene are SGHVS and FNYEAQ. This CDR3 has 15 residues. CDR3 sequence: CASSLFRTGGDGYTF. In nucleotides, the CDR3 is TGTGCCAGCAGCTTATTCCGGACAGGGGGCGATGGCTACACCTTC.

The chain uses TRBV13 and TRBJ2-7; 8 positions match TRBD1. Looked up from germline, CDR1 is PRHDT and CDR2 is FYEKMQ (reference sequence). CDR3 length: 16 residues. V lost 5 bases, J lost 0 bases, and 9 bases stayed unmatched. In nucleotides, the CDR3 is TGTGCCAGCAGCCTCACTCGGACAGGGAGCTCCTACGAGCAGTACTTC. Its protein product is CASSLTRTGSSYEQYF.

The chain is built from TRBV7-2 and TRBJ1-1, with TRBD1 identical over 12 bases. The CDR3 spans 16 residues. V lost 8 bases and J lost 3; bases outside the gene matches: 10. The germline V gene has CDR1 SGHTA and CDR2 FQGNSA. Here the CDR3 DNA reads TGTGCCAGCCGGGACAGGGGGCGCGGAATTGACACTGAAGCTTTCTTT. Protein product: CASRDRGRGIDTEAFF.

This clonotype was seen a few times. The rearrangement joins TRBV28 to TRBJ2-7, with D possibly being TRBD2 (7 bases). Germline V lookup: CDR1 MDHEN, CDR2 SYDVKM. The CDR3 consists of 16 residues. The ends were cut back, 5 bases at V and 3 bases at J, with 20 bases in the middle. The CDR3 here is CASSPWGASGNYEQYF. As DNA, the CDR3 is TGTGCCAGCAGTCCCTGGGGGGCTAGCGGAAACTACGAGCAGTACTTC.

This clonotype was counted only a few times. This chain connects TRBV7-9 to TRBJ2-6; D not resolved. From germline, CDR1 is SEHNR and CDR2 FQNEAQ (reference sequence). The CDR3 contains 18 residues. The V end was cut by 5 bases, the J end by 4 bases, with 21 bases between. This CDR3 is CASSPGPLAAAGANVLTF. CDR3 DNA sequence: TGTGCCAGCAGCCCAGGACCCTTGGCGGCGGCGGGGGCCAACGTCCTGACTTTC.

This clonotype was found a few times. The chain links TRBV19 to TRBJ2-3; D is unresolved. CDR1 is LNHDA and CDR2 is SQIVND in the germline V gene (reference sequence). V lost 3 bases and J lost 0, with 16 bases in between. This CDR3 is built from 17 residues. The CDR3 nucleotides read TGTGCCAGTAGTATCCTTCCTAGGGTCTCGAGCACAGATACGCAGTATTTT. This encodes CASSILPRVSSTDTQYF.

The CDR3 loop reads CASSLPQRTSDESLKETQYF. The CDR3 bases are TGTGCCAGCAGCTTACCTCAACGGACTAGCGATGAATCCCTCAAAGAGACCCAGTACTTC. The chain has TRBV7-9 and TRBJ2-5, with 9 positions matching TRBD2. V lost 2 bases and J lost 3; bases outside the gene matches: 19. Germline-derived CDR1 and CDR2 are SEHNR and FQNEAQ (reference sequence). This CDR3 is 20 amino acids long.